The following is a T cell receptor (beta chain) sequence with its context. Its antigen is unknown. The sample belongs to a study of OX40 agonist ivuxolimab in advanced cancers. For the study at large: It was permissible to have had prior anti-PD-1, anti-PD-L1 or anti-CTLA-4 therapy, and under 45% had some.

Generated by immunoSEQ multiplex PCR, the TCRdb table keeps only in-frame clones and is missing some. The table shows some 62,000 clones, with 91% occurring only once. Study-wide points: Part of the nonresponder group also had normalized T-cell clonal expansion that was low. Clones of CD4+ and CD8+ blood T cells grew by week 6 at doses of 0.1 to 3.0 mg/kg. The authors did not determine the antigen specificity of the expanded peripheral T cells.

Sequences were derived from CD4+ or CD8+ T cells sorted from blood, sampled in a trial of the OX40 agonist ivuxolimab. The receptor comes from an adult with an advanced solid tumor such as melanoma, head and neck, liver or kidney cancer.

CDR3 DNA: TGTGCCAGCCGGAGGCGTATTAGCGGGACCAGCGAGCAGTACTTC. Translated: CASRRRISGTSEQYF. This chain joins TRBV5-6 and TRBJ2-7, with 8 nucleotides matching TRBD2. This CDR3 region has 15 residues. The V and J ends lost 7 bases and 6 bases, in that order; junction bases with no gene match: 15. CDR1 SGHDT and CDR2 YYEEEE come from the germline V gene.